This passage covers 14 T cell receptor beta chains from one sample sequenced in a study of shared clonotypes between healthy human individuals. Produced via immunoSEQ multiplex PCR; TCRdb's table is partial and in-frame only. This table holds about half a million clones, around 74% found once. Sequencing used PBMCs. The source of these receptors is a woman aged 40 to 49 in good health. Some clones in this sample may be carry-over from other donors' samples.

The chain is built from TRBV7-9 and TRBJ2-7; 9 bases map to TRBD1. Germline assignment: CDR1 SEHNR and CDR2 FQNEAQ (reference sequence). CDR3 length equals 14 residues. With V trimmed by 5 bases and J by 4 bases, 6 bases remained unmatched. Here the CDR3 DNA reads TGTGCCAGCAGCGGACAGGGGACTAATTACGAGCAGTACTTC. This translates into CASSGQGTNYEQYF. The whole variable domain, filled in from reference TRBV7-9 and TRBJ2-7, reads DTGVSQNPRHKITKRGQNVTFRCDPISEHNRLYWYRQTLGQGPEFLTYFQNEAQLEKSRLLSDRFSAERPKGSFSTLEIQRTEQGDSAMYLCASSGQGTNYEQYFGPGTRLTVT.

The genes are TRBV7-6 and TRBJ1-3; D is uncertain. The CDR3 extends over 14 amino acids. Trimming took off 1 base at V and 0 bases at J, with 4 bases between the two ends. Germline CDR1 SGHVS, CDR2 FNYEAQ. The CDR3 DNA reads TGTGCCAGCAGCTTAGAAGTCTCTGGAAACACCATATATTTT. Protein product: CASSLEVSGNTIYF.

This chain uses TRBV5-6 with TRBJ1-1, with 7 bases matching TRBD1. The CDR3 is 12 amino acids. V was clipped by 7 bases and J by 3 bases; unmatched bases: 3. Germline V CDR1 and CDR2: SGHDT, YYEEEE. CDR3 coding DNA: TGTGCCAGCTCCCAGGGGGACACTGAAGCTTTCTTT. The encoded protein is CASSQGDTEAFF.

The V call is TRBV10-3, the J call TRBJ2-7; D remains ambiguous. Deletions cut 8 bases from V and 2 bases from J, with 7 bases between. The germline V gene encodes CDR1 ENHRY and CDR2 SYGVKD. The CDR3 is 11 amino acids. CDR3 nucleotides: TGTGCCATCCGCCAAACCTACGAGCAGTACTTC. Amino acid sequence: CAIRQTYEQYF.

This clone was detected once. Here the CDR3 DNA reads TGTGCCAGCAGTGAATTTGGGGGTCGGGAGACCCAGTACTTC. It codes for CASSEFGGRETQYF. The chain recombines TRBV6-1 with TRBJ2-5, with D perhaps TRBD1 or TRBD2 (5 bases each). Germline CDR1 MNHNS, CDR2 SASEGT. The CDR3 runs to 14 residues. The germline V and J ends were trimmed by 2 bases and 5 bases, with 12 bases remaining between them.

The chain couples TRBV5-4 to TRBJ2-7; D possibly corresponds to TRBD1 (6 bases). The CDR3 totals 14 residues. Per germline, CDR1 SGHNT and CDR2 YYREEE (reference sequence). Between the trimmed V and J ends, which lost 0 bases and 1 base, there was a span of 8 bases. CDR3 residues: CASSLVQGSYEQYF. The CDR3 region has the DNA TGTGCCAGCAGCTTGGTACAGGGATCCTACGAGCAGTACTTC.

The chain couples TRBV18 to TRBJ2-1, with D tentatively TRBD1 (5 bases). This CDR3 has 13 residues. With 4 bases removed from V and 8 bases from J, the gap between germline ends came to 12 bases. The V gene's germline CDR1 is KGHSH and CDR2 LQKENI. The DNA for the CDR3 is TGTGCCAGCTCACGGGGCAGGGAATATGAGCAGTTCTTC. It is translated as CASSRGREYEQFF.

The chain couples TRBV11-2 to TRBJ2-5; D is possibly TRBD1 (5 bases). The CDR3 is made up of 13 amino acids. Between the trimmed V and J ends, which lost 5 bases and 4 bases, there was a span of 11 bases. CDR1 is SGHAT, CDR2 FQNNGV, per germline. CDR3 residues: CASSTERGETQYF. DNA of the CDR3: TGTGCCAGCAGCACAGAAAGGGGAGAGACCCAGTACTTC. Full variable domain (remainder filled in from reference TRBV11-2 and TRBJ2-5): EAGVAQSPRYKIIEKRQSVAFWCNPISGHATLYWYQQILGQGPKLLIQFQNNGVVDDSQLPKDRFSAERLKGVDSTLKIQPAKLEDSAVYLCASSTERGETQYFGPGTRLLVL.

The chain couples TRBV2 to TRBJ2-2, with D maybe TRBD2 (7 bases). CDR1 and CDR2 from the germline V gene are SNHLY and FYNNEI. The CDR3 totals 13 residues. V lost 7 bases, J lost 6 bases, and 12 bases lay in between. The CDR3: CASKGRGPGELFF. CDR3 nucleotides: TGTGCCAGCAAGGGGCGGGGGCCCGGGGAGCTGTTTTTT.

The J gene is TRBJ2-3, the V gene TRBV25-1; TRBD1 aligns across 8 bases. The CDR3 loop spans 17 amino acids. Germline-derived CDR1 and CDR2 are MGHDK and SYGVNS. V lost 2 bases, J lost 1 base, and 8 bases stayed unmatched. The CDR3 loop reads CASSERTGGGGTDTQYF. CDR3 bases: TGTGCCAGCAGTGAAAGAACAGGGGGTGGTGGCACAGATACGCAGTATTTT.

The V and J genes are TRBV5-4 and TRBJ2-1; 10 bases are a match to TRBD1. V was pared by 4 bases and J by 10 bases, with 8 bases of the junction left unmatched. The CDR3 covers 14 residues. Germline V gives CDR1 SGHNT, CDR2 YYREEE (reference sequence). Written as DNA, the CDR3 is TGTGCCAGCAGCCAGGGACAGGGGAGGTGGGAGCAGTTCTTC. Translating it yields CASSQGQGRWEQFF.

Concerning this clone: Its ends do not fully match the called genes, so a read error is possible. The CDR3 region has the DNA TGTGCCAGCAGTTTAGGGCAACAGCTGGGGACCGGGGTCTTC. It specifies CASSLGQQLGTGVF. The V and J genes are TRBV28 and TRBJ2-1; the D call may be TRBD1 or TRBD2 (5 bases each). The CDR3 spans 14 residues. In germline, CDR1 is MDHEN, CDR2 SYDVKM. The full variable domain, its missing parts supplied by reference TRBV28 and TRBJ2-1, is DVKVTQSSRYLVKRTGEKVFLECVQDMDHENMFWYRQDPGLGLRLIYFSYDVKMKEKGDIPEGYSVSREKKERFSLILESASTNQTSMYLCASSLGQQLGTGVFGPGTRLTVL.

The V and J genes are TRBV18 and TRBJ2-2; TRBD2 matches 13 bases. The germline gives CDR1 KGHSH, CDR2 LQKENI. The V gene end was trimmed by 6 bases and the J gene end by 3 bases; junction bases not matched to a gene: 7. The CDR3 length is 17 residues. CDR3 nucleotides: TGTGCCAGCTCCCCCCGACTAGCGGGAGGCCACACCGGGGAGCTGTTTTTT. Translating it yields CASSPRLAGGHTGELFF. The full variable domain, rest sourced from reference TRBV18 and TRBJ2-2, is NAGVMQNPRHLVRRRGQEARLRCSPMKGHSHVYWYRQLPEEGLKFMVYLQKENIIDESGMPKERFSAEFPKEGPSILRIQQVVRGDSAAYFCASSPRLAGGHTGELFFGEGSRLTVL.

This clone was seen only a few times. This chain links TRBV7-9 with TRBJ2-1; D call uncertain. Germline V gene data show CDR1 as SEHNR and CDR2 as FQNEAQ (reference sequence). The V end lost 5 bases, the J end lost 4 bases, and 12 bases lay between the germline ends. The CDR3 is made up of 14 amino acids. The CDR3 loop is CASSPSLGYNEQFF. The CDR3 nucleotides are TGTGCCAGCAGCCCCTCGCTGGGGTACAATGAGCAGTTCTTC.